This TCR beta chain was observed in a study of cytomegalovirus exposure and HLA in healthy donors. Whereas donors were nominally healthy upon sampling, unrecorded immune exposures were probable. Germline V gene sequence: CDR1 SEHNR, CDR2 FQNEAQ (reference sequence). This CDR3 spans 12 amino acids. The V and J ends lost 5 bases and 6 bases respectively, with 9 bases between them. Findings of the study overall: Later analysis showed TCR association rates varying by HLA locus, highest for DRB1 and lowest for HLA-C. V- and J-gene trimming of TCR beta was linked (in a later analysis) to a missense DCLRE1C variant.

The PCR was carried out with 60 Vbeta primers and 13 Jbeta primers. Some clones are missing from TCRdb's copy, which holds only in-frame ones; the method was immunoSEQ multiplex PCR. The data contain 100,000 to 150,000 clones, about 79% of them singletons. As regards this clone: Its antigen is not known.

The sequencing input was PBMCs. The V and J genes are TRBV7-9 and TRBJ2-3, with TRBD1 as a possible D gene (6 bases). This receptor was identified in a young woman in good health and CMV-seropositive. The CDR3 region has the DNA TGTGCCAGCAGCACAGGGCCCGATACGCAGTATTTT. It specifies CASSTGPDTQYF.